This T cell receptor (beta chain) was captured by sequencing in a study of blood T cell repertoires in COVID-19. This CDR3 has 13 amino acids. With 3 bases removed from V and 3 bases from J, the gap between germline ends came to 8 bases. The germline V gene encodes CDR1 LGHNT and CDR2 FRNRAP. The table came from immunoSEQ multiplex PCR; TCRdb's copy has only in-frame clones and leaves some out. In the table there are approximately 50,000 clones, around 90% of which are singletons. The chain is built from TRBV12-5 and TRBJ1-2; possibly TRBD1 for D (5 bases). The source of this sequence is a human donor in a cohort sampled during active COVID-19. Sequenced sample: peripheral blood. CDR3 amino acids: CASGLQVDYGYTF. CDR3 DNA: TGTGCTAGTGGTTTACAGGTAGACTATGGCTACACCTTC.